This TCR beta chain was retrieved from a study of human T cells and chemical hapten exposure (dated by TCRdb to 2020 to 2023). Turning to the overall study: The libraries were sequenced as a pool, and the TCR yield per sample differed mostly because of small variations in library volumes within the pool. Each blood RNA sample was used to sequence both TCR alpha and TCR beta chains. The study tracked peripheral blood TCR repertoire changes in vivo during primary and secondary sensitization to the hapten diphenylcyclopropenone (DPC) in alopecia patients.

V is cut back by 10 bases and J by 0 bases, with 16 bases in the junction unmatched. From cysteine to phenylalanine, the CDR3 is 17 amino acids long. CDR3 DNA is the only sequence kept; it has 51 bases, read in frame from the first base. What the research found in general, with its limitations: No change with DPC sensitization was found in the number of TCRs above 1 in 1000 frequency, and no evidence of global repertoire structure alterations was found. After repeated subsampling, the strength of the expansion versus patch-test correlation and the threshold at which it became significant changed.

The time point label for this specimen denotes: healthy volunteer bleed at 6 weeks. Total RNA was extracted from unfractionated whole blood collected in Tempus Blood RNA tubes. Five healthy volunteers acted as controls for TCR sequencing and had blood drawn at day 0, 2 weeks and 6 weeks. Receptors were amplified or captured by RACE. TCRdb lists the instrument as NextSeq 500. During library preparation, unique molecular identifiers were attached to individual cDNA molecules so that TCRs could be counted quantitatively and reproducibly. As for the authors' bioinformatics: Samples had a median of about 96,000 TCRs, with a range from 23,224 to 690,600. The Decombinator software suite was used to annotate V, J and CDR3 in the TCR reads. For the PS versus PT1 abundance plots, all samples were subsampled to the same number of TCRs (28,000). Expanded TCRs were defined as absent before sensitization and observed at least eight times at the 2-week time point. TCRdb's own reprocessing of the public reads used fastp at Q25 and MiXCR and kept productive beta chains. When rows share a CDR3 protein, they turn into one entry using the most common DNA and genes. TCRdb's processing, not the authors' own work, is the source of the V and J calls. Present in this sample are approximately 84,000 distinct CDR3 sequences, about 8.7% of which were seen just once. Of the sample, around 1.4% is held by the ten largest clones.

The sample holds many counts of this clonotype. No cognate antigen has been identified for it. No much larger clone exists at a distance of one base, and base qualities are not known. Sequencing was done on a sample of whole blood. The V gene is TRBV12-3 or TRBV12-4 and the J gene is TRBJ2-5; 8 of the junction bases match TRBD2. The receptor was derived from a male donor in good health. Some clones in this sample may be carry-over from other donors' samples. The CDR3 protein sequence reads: CATSPGLAGPYQETQYF. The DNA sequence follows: TGTGCCACATCTCCCGGTCTAGCGGGCCCGTACCAAGAGACCCAGTACTTC.